This T cell receptor (beta chain) appears in the sequencing data of a study of T cell responses to AZD1222 COVID-19 vaccine. Turning to the study itself: Analysis merged second doses at about 4 or about 12 weeks. Study results and caveats: Nearly half of unique spike-specific TCRs reportedly avoided B.1.351 and B.1.1.7 mutated regions.

The CDR3 loop spans 14 amino acids. CDR1 is LNHDA and CDR2 is SQIVND in the germline V gene (reference sequence). The V gene end was trimmed by 6 bases and the J gene end by 2 bases; junction bases not matched to a gene: 6. Comments on this clone: No antigen is known for it.

Method: immunoSEQ multiplex PCR; TCRdb's copy keeps in-frame clones and lacks some. The repertoire includes about 130,000 clones, over 75% of them detected once, and approximately 8% sits in the top ten. The material sequenced was peripheral blood, taken on day 0 of AZD1222 vaccination. The receptor's source is an adult in good health. The rearrangement links TRBV19 to TRBJ1-1; 7 bases agree with TRBD1. The DNA for the CDR3 is TGTGCCAGTAGCGGACAGGCGAAAAACACTGAAGCTTTCTTT. This codes for CASSGQAKNTEAFF.